A selection of T cell receptor beta chains follows, all from one sample in a study of T cell changes during pregnancy in multiple sclerosis. TCRdb's table, derived via immunoSEQ multiplex PCR, lists solely in-frame clones and lacks some. The sample records 65,000 to 85,000 clones, over 85% being singletons. Sequenced material: peripheral blood, taken in the second trimester of pregnancy. The receptor source for this set is a female donor in good health, enrolled as a control in a pregnancy study. Each CDR3 is given with its conserved first and last residue. The order of the fields is J gene, V gene, D gene, clone size, CDR3 DNA, CDR3 protein. The D gene is left open where the match is weak. Clone size, where shown, is once, few, many, or a class for clones that have expanded.

TRBJ2-1 TRBV19 TRBD2 . TGTGCCAGTAGTATCCCCGGGACTAGTGCGGGCTCCTACAATGAGCAGTTCTTC CASSIPGTSAGSYNEQFF
TRBJ2-1 TRBV6-6 . . TGTGCCAGCAGCAAGGACGGGAGCTCCTACAATGAGCAGTTCTTC CASSKDGSSYNEQFF
TRBJ2-2 TRBV5-1 TRBD1 . TGCGCCAGCAGCTTCCGCCCGGGACAGGGTTACACCGGGGAGCTGTTTTTT CASSFRPGQGYTGELFF
TRBJ1-5 TRBV4-1 . . TGCGCCAGCAGCCAGGCAAATCAGGGGTCCTATAGCAATCAGCCCCAGCATTTT CASSQANQGSYSNQPQHF
TRBJ2-1 TRBV19 TRBD1 . TGTGCCAGTAGTACTGACAGGGGGCTGTTGAGCAATGAGCAGTTCTTC CASSTDRGLLSNEQFF
TRBJ2-7 TRBV7-2 TRBD2 . TGTGCCAGCAGCCCTCTAGCGGGGCCTCGCCAGTACTTC CASSPLAGPRQYF
TRBJ2-7 TRBV18 TRBD2 . TGTGCCAGCTCAGGAACCCTTCGGACTAGCGGCCCTTCATCCCCTTTCTACGAGCAGTACTTC CASSGTLRTSGPSSPFYEQYF
TRBJ2-3 TRBV4-1 . once TGCGCCAGCAGCGCCCCAGCGGGCACAGATACGCAGTATTTT CASSAPAGTDTQYF
TRBJ2-1 TRBV28 TRBD2 . TGTGCCCTAGCGGGCTTCTCCTACAATGAGCAGTTCTTC CALAGFSYNEQFF
TRBJ2-6 TRBV7-2 . . TGTGCCAGCAGCACAGGGATTGGGGCTGGGGCCAACGTCCTGACTTTC CASSTGIGAGANVLTF
TRBJ2-1 TRBV11-3 . . TGTGCCAGCAGCTCTAGTCCGGCTCTATACAATGAGCAGTTCTTC CASSSSPALYNEQFF
TRBJ2-3 TRBV27 . . TGTGCCAGCAGTCCAGGGGAAGGAAGCACAGATACGCAGTATTTT CASSPGEGSTDTQYF
TRBJ2-7 TRBV7-2 . . TGTGCCAGCAGCCTAAGCCAGGGGGGCTCCTACGAGCAGTACTTC CASSLSQGGSYEQYF
TRBJ2-7 TRBV2 . . TGTGCCAGCAGTGAACAGGGATTTGACGAGCAGTACTTC CASSEQGFDEQYF
TRBJ1-2 TRBV7-2 TRBD1 once TGTGCCAGCAGCCCCGACAGGGGGAGGGAAGGCTACACCTTC CASSPDRGREGYTF
TRBJ1-1 TRBV28 . . TGTGCCAGCCACCAGTCCGGCCTGGAGGTTGAAGCTTTCTTT CASHQSGLEVEAFF
TRBJ2-1 TRBV6-1 . . TGTGCCAGCAGTGAAGAGGGGAGGCTAGCGCTAAAGGAGAATGAGCAGTTCTTC CASSEEGRLALKENEQFF
TRBJ1-2 TRBV6-5 . . TGTGCCAGCAGTTACGGGCCAGGCAATGGCTACACCTTC CASSYGPGNGYTF
TRBJ2-5 TRBV5-1 TRBD2 once TGCGCCAGCAGCTTTAACCCCGGGAGGATGGGGCGAGAGACCCAGTACTTC CASSFNPGRMGRETQYF
TRBJ1-4 TRBV28 . . TGTGCCAGCAGTACCCAGGGGAGGGTTGCAACTAATGAAAAACTGTTTTTT CASSTQGRVATNEKLFF
TRBJ2-7 TRBV28 TRBD1 . TGTGCCAGCAGTTCTCGACAGGGCCGCGAGCAGTACTTC CASSSRQGREQYF
TRBJ2-5 TRBV20-1 TRBD2 . TGCAGTGAGGGGAGGGGCGAGACCCAGTACTTC CSEGRGETQYF
TRBJ1-2 TRBV11-2 . . TGTGCCAGCAGCTTATACGACAGGAGCTATGGCTACACCTTC CASSLYDRSYGYTF
TRBJ1-6 TRBV30 . . TGTGCCTGGAGTAGTGAGCGACCTGGGTATTCACCCCTCCACTTT CAWSSERPGYSPLHF
TRBJ2-7 TRBV5-5 . once TGTGCCAGCAGCTCACCCCAGGACAGCTCGATTGTTACCTACGAGCAGTACTTC CASSSPQDSSIVTYEQYF
TRBJ2-2 TRBV19 . . TGTGCCAGTAGCAAACTAGACAACACCGGGGAGCTGTTTTTT CASSKLDNTGELFF
TRBJ2-7 TRBV7-2 TRBD2 . TGTGCCAGCAGCTCCGGACTAGCGGGCCTAGGGGAGCAGTACTTC CASSSGLAGLGEQYF
TRBJ2-1 TRBV10-3 . . TGTGCCATCAGTGAGTCCGGACTATCGTACAATGAGCAGTTCTTC CAISESGLSYNEQFF
TRBJ2-7 TRBV18 TRBD1 . TGTGCCAGCTCAACGACACAGGGGCCTTACGAGCAGTACTTC CASSTTQGPYEQYF
TRBJ2-5 TRBV11-3 TRBD1 . TGTGCCAGCAGCCCGGGGACAGGGGGTTTGGAGACCCAGTACTTC CASSPGTGGLETQYF
TRBJ2-1 TRBV28 TRBD2 . TGTGCCAGCAGTCCCCAAGCGCTAGCGGGAGGCAATGAGCAGTTCTTC CASSPQALAGGNEQFF
TRBJ2-5 TRBV18 . . TGTGCCAGCTCACCCGTCTTGACAGAACAAGAGACCCAGTACTTC CASSPVLTEQETQYF
TRBJ1-1 TRBV2 TRBD1 . TGTGCCAGCAGTGAAGAAGGGACAGGGGTTACTGAAGCTTTCTTT CASSEEGTGVTEAFF
TRBJ1-4 TRBV6-1 . . TGTGCCAGCTGCCTGGGCAGGGGAATTGAAAAACTGTTTTTT CASCLGRGIEKLFF
TRBJ2-5 TRBV29-1 TRBD1 . TGCAGCGTTGCCCCCGGGACAGGGAAATCAGAGACCCAGTACTTC CSVAPGTGKSETQYF
TRBJ2-5 TRBV6-1 . . TGTGCCAGCAGTGAACGGGGGAAGGTACGGGAGACCCAGTACTTC CASSERGKVRETQYF
TRBJ1-6 TRBV5-1 TRBD1 once TGCGCCAGCAGCGCCGGTACAGGGGGAAATTCACCCCTCCACTTT CASSAGTGGNSPLHF
TRBJ2-2 TRBV4-2 . once TGTGCCAGCAGTCCCGACGGGGACACCGGGGAGCTGTTTTTT CASSPDGDTGELFF
TRBJ2-7 TRBV27 TRBD2 . TGTGCCAGCAGCTTTAAGGGACTAGCGTCAGGGGAGCAGTACTTC CASSFKGLASGEQYF
TRBJ1-2 TRBV28 TRBD1 . TGTGCCAGCAGTTTATCCTGGACAGGGGACGGCTATGGCTACACCTTC CASSLSWTGDGYGYTF
TRBJ1-2 TRBV30 . once TGTGCCTGGACGACTGGGGAGCCCTATGGCTACACCTTC CAWTTGEPYGYTF
TRBJ1-2 TRBV15 TRBD1 . TGTGCCACCAGCAGAGACGGGACAGGGGGCTATGGCTACACCTTC CATSRDGTGGYGYTF
TRBJ1-1 TRBV28 TRBD1 . TGTGCCAGCAGCAGACGGGACAGGGGGTTCATGAACACTGAAGCTTTCTTT CASSRRDRGFMNTEAFF
TRBJ2-7 TRBV7-9 . . TGTGCCAGCAGCCCCGGGTACTTCTACGAGCAGTACTTC CASSPGYFYEQYF
TRBJ1-6 TRBV5-4 TRBD1 . TGTGCCAGCAGCGTTCTGACAGGGGGCGGTAATTCACCCCTCCACTTT CASSVLTGGGNSPLHF
TRBJ1-3 TRBV5-1 . . TGCGCCAGCAGCTTGGGGCAGTCTGGAAACACCATATATTTT CASSLGQSGNTIYF
TRBJ1-1 TRBV19 . . TGTGCCAGTAGTATAGATGGGGAGACTTTGAACACTGAAGCTTTCTTT CASSIDGETLNTEAFF
TRBJ1-2 TRBV28 . . TGTGCCAGCAGTGGAAAGGGACAAGTAATTTATGGCTACACCTTC CASSGKGQVIYGYTF